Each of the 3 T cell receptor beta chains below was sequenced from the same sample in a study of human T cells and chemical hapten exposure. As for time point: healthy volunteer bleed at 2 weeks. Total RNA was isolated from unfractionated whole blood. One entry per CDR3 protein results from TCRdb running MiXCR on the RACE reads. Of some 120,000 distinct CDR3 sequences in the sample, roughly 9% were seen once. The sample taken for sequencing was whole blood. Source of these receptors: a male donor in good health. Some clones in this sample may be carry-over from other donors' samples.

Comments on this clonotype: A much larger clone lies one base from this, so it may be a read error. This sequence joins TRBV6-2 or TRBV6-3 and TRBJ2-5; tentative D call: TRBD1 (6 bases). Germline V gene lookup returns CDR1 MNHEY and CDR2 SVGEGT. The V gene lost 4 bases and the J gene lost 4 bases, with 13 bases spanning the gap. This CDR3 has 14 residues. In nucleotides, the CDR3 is TGTGCCAGCAGTTCCTGGACAGTCCGAGAGACCCAGTACTTC. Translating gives CASSSWTVRETQYF.

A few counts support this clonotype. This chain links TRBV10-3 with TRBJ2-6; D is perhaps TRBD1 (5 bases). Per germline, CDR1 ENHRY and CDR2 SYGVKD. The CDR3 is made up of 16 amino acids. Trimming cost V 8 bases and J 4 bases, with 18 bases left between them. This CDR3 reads CAIAAGSSSGANVLTF. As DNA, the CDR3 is TGTGCCATCGCGGCAGGGTCTTCCTCCGGGGCCAACGTCCTGACTTTC.

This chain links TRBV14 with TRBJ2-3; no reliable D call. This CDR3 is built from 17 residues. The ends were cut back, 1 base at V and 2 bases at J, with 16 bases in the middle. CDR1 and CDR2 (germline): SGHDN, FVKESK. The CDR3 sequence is CASSQGIRGGNTDTQYF. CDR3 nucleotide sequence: TGTGCCAGCAGCCAAGGGATTCGAGGTGGAAACACAGATACGCAGTATTTT.